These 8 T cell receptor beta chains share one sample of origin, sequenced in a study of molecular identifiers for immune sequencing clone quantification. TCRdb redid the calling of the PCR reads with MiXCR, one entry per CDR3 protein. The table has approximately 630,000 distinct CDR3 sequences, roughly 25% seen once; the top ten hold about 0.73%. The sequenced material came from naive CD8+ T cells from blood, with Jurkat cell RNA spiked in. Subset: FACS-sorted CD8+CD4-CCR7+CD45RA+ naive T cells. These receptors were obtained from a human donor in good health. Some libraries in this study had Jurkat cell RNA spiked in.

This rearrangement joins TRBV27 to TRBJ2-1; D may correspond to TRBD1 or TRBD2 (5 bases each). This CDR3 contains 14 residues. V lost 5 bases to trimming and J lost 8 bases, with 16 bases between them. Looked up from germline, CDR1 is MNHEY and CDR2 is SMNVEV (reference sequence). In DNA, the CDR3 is TGTGCCAGCAGTCTCGGGACCTCGGTCCATGAGCAGTTCTTC. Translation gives CASSLGTSVHEQFF.

The CDR3 nucleotides read TGCAGTGCTATTGGACTAGCGGGAGGGCCCTACGAGCAGTACTTC. Amino acid sequence: CSAIGLAGGPYEQYF. The chain links TRBV20-1 to TRBJ2-7; 15 positions match TRBD2. Per germline, CDR1 DFQATT and CDR2 SNEGSKA (reference sequence). V trimming: 4 bases; J trimming: 2 bases; junction bases outside the gene matches: 3. This CDR3 comprises 15 residues.

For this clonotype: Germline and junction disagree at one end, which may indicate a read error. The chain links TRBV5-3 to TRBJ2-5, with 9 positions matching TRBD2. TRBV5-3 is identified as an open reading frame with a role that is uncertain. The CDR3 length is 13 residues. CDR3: CASSLLAGETRYF. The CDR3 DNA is TGTGCCAGCAGCTTATTAGCGGGAGAGACCCGGTACTTC.

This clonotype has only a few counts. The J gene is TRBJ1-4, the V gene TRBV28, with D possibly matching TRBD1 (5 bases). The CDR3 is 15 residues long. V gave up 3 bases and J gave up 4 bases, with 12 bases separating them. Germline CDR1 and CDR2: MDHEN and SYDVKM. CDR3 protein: CASSFTGAYNEKLFF. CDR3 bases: TGTGCCAGCAGTTTTACCGGGGCCTATAATGAAAAACTGTTTTTT.

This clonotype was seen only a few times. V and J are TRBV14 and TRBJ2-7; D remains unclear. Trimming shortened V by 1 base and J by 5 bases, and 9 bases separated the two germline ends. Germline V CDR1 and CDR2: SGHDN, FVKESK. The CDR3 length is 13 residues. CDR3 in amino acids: CASSQVSGHEQYF. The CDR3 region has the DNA TGTGCCAGCAGCCAAGTCAGTGGCCACGAGCAGTACTTC. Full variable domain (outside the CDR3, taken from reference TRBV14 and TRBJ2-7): EAGVTQFPSHSVIEKGQTVTLRCDPISGHDNLYWYRRVMGKEIKFLLHFVKESKQDESGMPNNRFLAERTGGTYSTLKVQPAELEDSGVYFCASSQVSGHEQYFGPGTRLTVT.

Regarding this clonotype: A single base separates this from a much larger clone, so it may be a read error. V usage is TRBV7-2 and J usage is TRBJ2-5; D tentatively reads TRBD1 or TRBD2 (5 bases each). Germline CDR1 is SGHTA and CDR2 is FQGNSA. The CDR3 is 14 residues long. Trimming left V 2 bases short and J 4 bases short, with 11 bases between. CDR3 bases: TGTGCCAGCAGCTTACTAGGGACCGCAGAGACCCAGTACTTC. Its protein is CASSLLGTAETQYF. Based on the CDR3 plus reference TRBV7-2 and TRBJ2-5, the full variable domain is GAGVSQSPSNKVTEKGKDVELRCDPISGHTALYWYRQSLGQGLEFLIYFQGNSAPDKSGLPSDRFSAERTGGSVSTLTIQRTQQEDSAVYLCASSLLGTAETQYFGPGTRLLVL.

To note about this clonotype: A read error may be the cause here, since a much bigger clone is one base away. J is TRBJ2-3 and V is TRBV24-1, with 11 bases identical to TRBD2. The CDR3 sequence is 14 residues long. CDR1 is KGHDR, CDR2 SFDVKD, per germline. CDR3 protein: CAASPTSGINTQYF. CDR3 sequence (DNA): TGTGCCGCCAGTCCGACTAGCGGGATAAATACGCAGTATTTT.

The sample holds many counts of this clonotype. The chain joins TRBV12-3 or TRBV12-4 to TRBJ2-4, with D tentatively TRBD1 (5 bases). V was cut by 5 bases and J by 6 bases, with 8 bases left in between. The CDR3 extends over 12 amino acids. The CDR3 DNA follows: TGTGCCAGCAGTCCAGACAGAAACATTCAGTACTTC. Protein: CASSPDRNIQYF.